This is a list of T cell receptor beta chains from one sample in a study of human T cells and chemical hapten exposure. MiXCR, run by TCRdb on the RACE reads, gives a single entry per CDR3 protein. The sample consists of about 85,000 distinct CDR3 sequences, 8.5% to 9% of them appearing once. Sequenced material: whole blood, taken in connection with sensitization to the hapten diphenylcyclopropenone (DPC). These TCRs come from a man aged 35 to 55 with alopecia areata. Some clones in this sample may be carry-over from other donors' samples. Each CDR3 is given with its conserved first and last residue. A D gene is named only where the DNA matches it firmly. Size is stated for part of the rows, as once, few or many counts, or as a class when the clone is expanded.

>few|TRBJ2-2|TRBV6-2/TRBV6-3|NA
CASNKRERNGELFF
TGTGCCAGCAACAAGAGGGAGAGGAACGGGGAGCTGTTTTTT
>many|TRBJ1-6|TRBV4-2|NA
CASSQDHQGSSPLHF
TGTGCCAGCAGCCAAGACCATCAGGGTAGTTCACCCCTCCACTTT
>NA|TRBJ1-4|TRBV18|NA
CASSPWDPATNEKLFF
TGTGCCAGCTCACCATGGGATCCAGCAACTAATGAAAAACTGTTTTTT
>NA|TRBJ2-1|TRBV11-3|NA
CASSLGYSSNEQFF
TGTGCCAGCAGCTTGGGTTACAGTTCCAATGAGCAGTTCTTC
>NA|TRBJ2-6|TRBV7-3|TRBD1
CASSRPGQGTGANVLTF
TGTGCCAGCAGCCGACCGGGACAGGGCACTGGGGCCAACGTCCTGACTTTC
>NA|TRBJ1-1|TRBV7-2|NA
CASKIGAGFMNTEAFF
TGTGCCAGCAAAATCGGGGCAGGGTTTATGAACACTGAAGCTTTCTTT
>few|TRBJ1-1|TRBV5-1|TRBD1
CASSPGTGRYTEAFF
TGCGCCAGCAGCCCTGGGACAGGGAGGTACACTGAAGCTTTCTTT
>NA|TRBJ2-2|TRBV20-1|NA
CSASPLSGTGELFF
TGCAGTGCTAGCCCCCTGTCGGGTACCGGGGAGCTGTTTTTT
>few|TRBJ2-3|TRBV28|TRBD2
CASTRRVAGGRDTQYF
TGTGCCAGCACCCGAAGGGTAGCGGGAGGAAGGGATACGCAGTATTTT
>few|TRBJ2-7|TRBV4-2|TRBD2
CASSLRLAGDEQYF
TGTGCCAGCAGCCTCCGACTAGCGGGAGACGAGCAGTACTTC
>NA|TRBJ2-1|TRBV6-1|NA
CASRKTGWDNEQFF
TGTGCCAGCAGGAAAACAGGGTGGGACAATGAGCAGTTCTTC
>many|TRBJ2-1|TRBV5-1|TRBD2
CASSSTSGSYNEQFF
TGTGCCAGCAGCTCGACTAGCGGGTCCTACAATGAGCAGTTCTTC
>few|TRBJ2-5|TRBV28|NA
CASIGTLKETQYF
TGTGCCAGCATTGGGACACTTAAAGAGACCCAGTACTTC
>few|TRBJ2-1|TRBV13|TRBD1
CASSPSAGTVHYNEQFF
TGTGCCAGCAGCCCTTCTGCCGGGACAGTTCATTACAATGAGCAGTTCTTC
>many|TRBJ2-1|TRBV29-1|NA
CSVATRSYNEQFF
TGCAGCGTTGCCACCCGCTCCTACAATGAGCAGTTCTTC
>few|TRBJ2-2|TRBV20-1|TRBD2
CSARAGREGRSGELFF
TGCAGTGCTAGAGCTGGGCGGGAGGGCCGTTCCGGGGAGCTGTTTTTT
>many|TRBJ1-4|TRBV7-9|NA
CASSSYEKLFF
TGTGCCAGCAGCTCGTATGAAAAACTGTTTTTT
>many|TRBJ1-4|TRBV6-5|NA
CASSPAIPPREKLFF
TGTGCCAGCAGCCCCGCCATCCCACCTCGAGAAAAACTGTTTTTT
>many|TRBJ1-1|TRBV10-3|TRBD1
CAINRDRGMNTEAFF
TGTGCCATCAATCGGGACAGGGGGATGAACACTGAAGCTTTCTTT
>few|TRBJ2-1|TRBV6-2/TRBV6-3|NA
CASSRTPTAYNEQFF
TGTGCCAGCAGTCGAACCCCCACTGCGTACAATGAGCAGTTCTTC
>NA|TRBJ2-3|TRBV5-1|NA
CASSGGRTTDTQYF
TGCGCCAGCAGCGGCGGCAGGACCACAGATACGCAGTATTTT
>NA|TRBJ2-3|TRBV29-1|NA
CSVVPLTDTQYF
TGCAGCGTTGTACCACTCACAGATACGCAGTATTTT
>few|TRBJ2-3|TRBV5-4|TRBD1
CASSPPGQGDTQYF
TGTGCCAGCAGCCCACCAGGACAGGGAGATACGCAGTATTTT
>many|TRBJ2-3|TRBV6-5|NA
CASSYSLRSDTQYF
TGTGCCAGCAGTTACTCGCTGCGGTCAGATACGCAGTATTTT
>few|TRBJ2-1|TRBV7-8|TRBD2
CASSLGVTSGSGNEQFF
TGTGCCAGCAGCTTAGGGGTTACTAGCGGGAGCGGCAATGAGCAGTTCTTC
>many|TRBJ1-5|TRBV2|NA
CASSFTDIPNQPQHF
TGTGCCAGCAGTTTTACAGATATCCCAAATCAGCCCCAGCATTTT
>few|TRBJ1-4|TRBV7-6|NA
CASSSGRATNEKLFF
TGTGCCAGCAGCTCAGGACGGGCAACTAATGAAAAACTGTTTTTT
>NA|TRBJ2-3|TRBV6-5|NA
CASSRGSGGRPDTQYF
TGTGCCAGCAGCCGGGGTAGTGGGGGGCGCCCAGATACGCAGTATTTT
>NA|TRBJ2-3|TRBV7-9|TRBD2
CASSVGGSDTQYF
TGTGCCAGCAGCGTCGGGGGGTCAGATACGCAGTATTTT
>NA|TRBJ2-3|TRBV20-1|NA
CSARSLRTEDTQYF
TGCAGTGCTAGAAGTCTCAGGACGGAAGATACGCAGTATTTT
>few|TRBJ1-4|TRBV5-4|NA
CASSLEGRNEKLFF
TGTGCCAGCAGCTTGGAGGGCCGAAATGAAAAACTGTTTTTT
>few|TRBJ2-1|TRBV28|TRBD2
CASSLRLAEIYNEQFF
TGTGCCAGCAGTTTAAGGCTAGCGGAGATCTACAATGAGCAGTTCTTC
>many|TRBJ2-1|TRBV6-2/TRBV6-3|TRBD2
CASSTGTRFDEQFF
TGTGCCAGCAGCACCGGGACTAGGTTTGATGAGCAGTTCTTC
>NA|TRBJ2-5|TRBV3-1|TRBD1
CAGSPGTGKETQYF
TGTGCCGGCAGCCCAGGGACAGGAAAAGAGACCCAGTACTTC
>NA|TRBJ2-6|TRBV7-2|NA
CASSLKGANVLTF
TGTGCCAGCAGCCTTAAAGGGGCCAACGTCCTGACTTTC
>NA|TRBJ1-5|TRBV20-1|NA
CSARGISGNQPQHF
TGCAGTGCGAGGGGGATTAGCGGCAATCAGCCCCAGCATTTT
>many|TRBJ2-5|TRBV20-1|NA
CSASRGHQETQYF
TGCAGTGCTAGTCGGGGGCACCAAGAGACCCAGTACTTC
>once|TRBJ2-1|TRBV12-3/TRBV12-4|TRBD1
CASSRDSTYNEQFF
TGTGCCAGCAGTCGGGACAGCACCTACAATGAGCAGTTCTTC
>many|TRBJ1-2|TRBV7-9|NA
CASTQDGYGYTF
TGTGCCAGCACACAGGACGGCTATGGCTACACCTTC
>NA|TRBJ2-3|TRBV5-4|TRBD2
CASSRIAGVGTDTQYF
TGTGCCAGCAGCCGGATAGCGGGAGTAGGCACAGATACGCAGTATTTT
>many|TRBJ2-1|TRBV4-3|TRBD2
CASSLEGLAGAEQFF
TGCGCCAGCAGCTTAGAGGGACTAGCGGGAGCTGAGCAGTTCTTC
>few|TRBJ2-5|TRBV19|TRBD1
CASSMVTGLGETQYF
TGTGCCAGTAGTATGGTGACAGGGCTTGGAGAGACCCAGTACTTC
>many|TRBJ1-2|TRBV29-1|NA
CSVVPANYGYTF
TGCAGCGTTGTCCCAGCCAACTATGGCTACACCTTC
>NA|TRBJ2-5|TRBV29-1|NA
CSVTGEGETQYF
TGCAGCGTGACAGGGGAGGGGGAGACCCAGTACTTC
>few|TRBJ2-7|TRBV7-8|TRBD2
CASSRATGLAGGEQYF
TGTGCCAGCAGCCGAGCGACTGGACTAGCGGGAGGCGAGCAGTACTTC
>many|TRBJ2-3|TRBV6-5|TRBD1
CASSYTQGAADTQYF
TGTGCCAGCAGTTACACGCAGGGGGCTGCAGATACGCAGTATTTT
>many|TRBJ1-5|TRBV3-1|NA
CASSQQRWNQPQHF
TGTGCCAGCAGCCAACAAAGGTGGAATCAGCCCCAGCATTTT
>few|TRBJ2-2|TRBV5-1|NA
CASSFRDPTGELFF
TGCGCCAGCAGCTTCAGGGATCCCACCGGGGAGCTGTTTTTT
>many|TRBJ1-5|TRBV7-9|NA
CASSSYRDANEYGEQPQHF
TGTGCCAGCAGCTCATACCGGGACGCCAACGAGTATGGAGAACAGCCCCAGCATTTT
>NA|TRBJ1-5|TRBV6-2/TRBV6-3|NA
CASSTTGKQHF
TGTGCCAGCAGCACAACAGGGAAACAACATTTT
>few|TRBJ1-5|TRBV27|NA
CASSPDRFQPQHF
TGTGCCAGCAGCCCTGACAGGTTTCAGCCCCAGCATTTT
>many|TRBJ1-6|TRBV4-3|NA
CASSQDLIRVDSPLHF
TGCGCCAGCAGCCAAGATCTGATCCGCGTTGATTCACCCCTCCACTTT
>many|TRBJ1-4|TRBV4-3|NA
CASSQEGGEKLFF
TGCGCCAGCAGCCAAGAAGGCGGTGAAAAACTGTTTTTT